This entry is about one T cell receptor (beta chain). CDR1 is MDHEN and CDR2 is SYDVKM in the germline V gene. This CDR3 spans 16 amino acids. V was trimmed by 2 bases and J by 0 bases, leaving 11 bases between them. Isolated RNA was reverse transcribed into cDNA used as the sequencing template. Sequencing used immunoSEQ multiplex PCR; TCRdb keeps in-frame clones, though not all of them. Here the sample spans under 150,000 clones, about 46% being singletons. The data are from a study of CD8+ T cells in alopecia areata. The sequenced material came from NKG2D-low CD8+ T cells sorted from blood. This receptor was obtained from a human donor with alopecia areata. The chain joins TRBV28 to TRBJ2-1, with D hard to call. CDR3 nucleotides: TGTGCCAGCAGTTTAGAGCCGATTAGCTCCTACAATGAGCAGTTCTTC. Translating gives CASSLEPISSYNEQFF.